Listed here are 4 T cell receptor beta chains from one sample, sequenced in a study of beta chain features in type 1 diabetes. Reverse transcription of all isolated RNA meant that expressed TCRB transcripts were sequenced. Some clones are missing from TCRdb's copy, which holds only in-frame ones; the method was immunoSEQ multiplex PCR. The table has over 500,000 clones, roughly 16% seen once. Sequencing used naive CD4+ T cells from blood. The receptors originated from a young man in good health.

V is TRBV9 and J is TRBJ1-1, with 7 bases fitting TRBD1. J lost 0 bases, V lost 3 bases, and 11 bases had no gene match. Per germline, CDR1 SGDLS and CDR2 YYNGEE. The CDR3 consists of 17 residues. As DNA, the CDR3 is TGTGCCAGCAGCGAAAAAGTGAGGGACAGCATGAACACTGAAGCTTTCTTT. It is translated as CASSEKVRDSMNTEAFF.

This chain links TRBV28 with TRBJ1-1; D unclear. Germline CDR1 reads MDHEN; CDR2 reads SYDVKM. The V end was cut by 11 bases, the J end by 1 base, with 5 bases between. CDR3 length: 10 residues. The CDR3 protein is CAWGNTEAFF. The CDR3, as DNA: TGTGCCTGGGGGAACACTGAAGCTTTCTTT. Supplemented by reference TRBV28 and TRBJ1-1, the full variable domain reads DVKVTQSSRYLVKRTGEKVFLECVQDMDHENMFWYRQDPGLGLRLIYFSYDVKMKEKGDIPEGYSVSREKKERFSLILESASTNQTSMYLCAWGNTEAFFGQGTRLTVV.

This clone was seen just once. The chain couples TRBV9 to TRBJ1-1; no definite D call. V lost 7 bases and J lost 1, with 11 bases in between. The CDR3 covers 13 residues. Germline V CDR1 and CDR2: SGDLS, YYNGEE. This CDR3 reads CASSPKGNTEAFF. CDR3 coding DNA: TGTGCCAGCTCCCCAAAAGGGAACACTGAAGCTTTCTTT.

The chain uses TRBV7-9 and TRBJ1-2; D not certain. V shed 3 bases and J shed 1 base, with 15 bases lying between them. There are 16 residues in the CDR3. Germline CDR1 and CDR2: SEHNR and FQNEAQ (reference sequence). As DNA, the CDR3 is TGTGCCAGCAGCTTGACTCTGGCCACCAGTAACTATGGCTACACCTTC. It translates to CASSLTLATSNYGYTF.